A selection of T cell receptor beta chains follows, all from one sample in a study of T cell responses to AZD1222 COVID-19 vaccine. Here immunoSEQ multiplex PCR was the method, and the copy in TCRdb shows in-frame clones only, minus some. The repertoire holds some 110,000 clones, with roughly nine tenths as singletons. This specimen was peripheral blood, taken on day 0 of AZD1222 vaccination. Receptors were obtained from an adult in good health. The CDR3 runs from the conserved cysteine through the conserved F or W. D genes are given only for firm matches. Size is stated for part of the rows, as once, few or many counts, or as a class when the clone is expanded.

clone_size: NA
d_call: NA
j_call: TRBJ1-1
v_call: TRBV24-1
cdr3_aa: CATRVGTEAFF
cdr3_nt: TGTGCCACCAGGGTGGGGACTGAAGCTTTCTTT

clone_size: NA
d_call: NA
j_call: TRBJ1-2
v_call: TRBV20-1
cdr3_aa: CSATGPPGYTF
cdr3_nt: TGCAGTGCAACCGGGCCCCCGGGCTACACCTTC

clone_size: NA
d_call: NA
j_call: TRBJ2-5
v_call: TRBV27
cdr3_aa: CASRKAYGGGNYQETQYF
cdr3_nt: TGTGCCAGCAGGAAAGCCTATGGGGGTGGGAACTACCAAGAGACCCAGTACTTC

clone_size: NA
d_call: TRBD1
j_call: TRBJ2-5
v_call: TRBV7-2
cdr3_aa: CASSPGQGAETQYF
cdr3_nt: TGTGCCAGCAGCCCAGGACAGGGGGCAGAGACCCAGTACTTC

clone_size: NA
d_call: NA
j_call: TRBJ1-5
v_call: TRBV5-1
cdr3_aa: CASSLDRDNQPQHF
cdr3_nt: TGCGCCAGCAGCTTGGACAGGGACAATCAGCCCCAGCATTTT

clone_size: NA
d_call: TRBD1
j_call: TRBJ2-6
v_call: TRBV9
cdr3_aa: CASSFPGQGPTSSGANVLTF
cdr3_nt: TGTGCCAGCAGCTTTCCGGGACAGGGGCCAACCTCCTCTGGGGCCAACGTCCTGACTTTC

clone_size: NA
d_call: NA
j_call: TRBJ1-2
v_call: TRBV14
cdr3_aa: CASSQVRHGYGYTF
cdr3_nt: TGTGCCAGCAGCCAAGTCCGACACGGCTATGGCTACACCTTC

clone_size: NA
d_call: NA
j_call: TRBJ1-3
v_call: TRBV19
cdr3_aa: CASSIAGTGNTIYF
cdr3_nt: TGTGCCAGTAGTATAGCAGGGACGGGAAACACCATATATTTT

clone_size: NA
d_call: NA
j_call: TRBJ2-7
v_call: TRBV7-3
cdr3_aa: CASSLISYEQYF
cdr3_nt: TGTGCCAGCAGCTTAATAAGCTACGAGCAGTACTTC

clone_size: few
d_call: NA
j_call: TRBJ2-1
v_call: TRBV9
cdr3_aa: CASSAGQNEQFF
cdr3_nt: TGTGCCAGCAGCGCTGGACAGAATGAGCAGTTCTTC

clone_size: NA
d_call: NA
j_call: TRBJ2-2
v_call: TRBV4-1
cdr3_aa: CASSQDVGTTGELFF
cdr3_nt: TGCGCCAGCAGCCAAGATGTGGGGACTACCGGGGAGCTGTTTTTT

clone_size: NA
d_call: NA
j_call: TRBJ2-7
v_call: TRBV18
cdr3_aa: CASSPPGEYEQYF
cdr3_nt: TGTGCCAGCTCACCACCGGGGGAATACGAGCAGTACTTC

clone_size: NA
d_call: TRBD1
j_call: TRBJ1-1
v_call: TRBV3-1/TRBV3-2
cdr3_aa: CASSQGTGQVSRAFF
cdr3_nt: TGTGCCAGCAGCCAAGGTACGGGACAGGTGAGTCGGGCTTTCTTT

clone_size: NA
d_call: TRBD2
j_call: TRBJ2-1
v_call: TRBV5-1
cdr3_aa: CASSFLPGGSYNEQFF
cdr3_nt: TGCGCCAGCAGCTTTCTGCCGGGGGGCTCCTACAATGAGCAGTTCTTC

clone_size: NA
d_call: NA
j_call: TRBJ1-2
v_call: TRBV4-1
cdr3_aa: CASSQTASYGYTF
cdr3_nt: TGCGCCAGCAGCCAAACTGCATCCTATGGCTACACCTTC

clone_size: NA
d_call: NA
j_call: TRBJ2-5
v_call: TRBV2
cdr3_aa: CASRDPRQETQYF
cdr3_nt: TGTGCCTCACGGGACCCGAGACAAGAGACCCAGTACTTC

clone_size: NA
d_call: TRBD1
j_call: TRBJ1-2
v_call: TRBV2
cdr3_aa: CASRADRGPNYGYTF
cdr3_nt: TGTGCCAGCAGGGCTGACAGGGGGCCTAACTATGGCTACACCTTC

clone_size: NA
d_call: TRBD1
j_call: TRBJ1-1
v_call: TRBV6-2/TRBV6-3
cdr3_aa: CASSYRQGILNEAFF
cdr3_nt: TGTGCCAGCAGTTACAGACAGGGAATACTGAATGAAGCTTTCTTT

clone_size: NA
d_call: TRBD1
j_call: TRBJ2-7
v_call: TRBV13
cdr3_aa: CASSLRQGASDEQYF
cdr3_nt: TGTGCCAGCAGCCTACGACAGGGGGCCTCAGACGAGCAGTACTTC

clone_size: NA
d_call: NA
j_call: TRBJ2-1
v_call: TRBV27
cdr3_aa: CASNPTGLYNEQFF
cdr3_nt: TGTGCCAGCAACCCAACAGGGCTCTACAATGAGCAGTTCTTC

clone_size: NA
d_call: NA
j_call: TRBJ1-2
v_call: TRBV16
cdr3_aa: CASSQSGPPHF
cdr3_nt: TGTGCCAGCAGCCAATCGGGGCCCCCCCACTTC

clone_size: NA
d_call: NA
j_call: TRBJ2-1
v_call: TRBV11-3
cdr3_aa: CASSLDNQEQFF
cdr3_nt: TGTGCCAGCAGCTTAGATAACCAGGAGCAGTTCTTC

clone_size: NA
d_call: TRBD2
j_call: TRBJ2-3
v_call: TRBV27
cdr3_aa: CASSRPAGGDTQYF
cdr3_nt: TGTGCCAGCAGCCGACCCGCGGGGGGTGATACGCAGTATTTT

clone_size: once
d_call: TRBD1
j_call: TRBJ2-5
v_call: TRBV9
cdr3_aa: CASSAAPTGDQETQYF
cdr3_nt: TGTGCCAGCAGCGCGGCCCCTACAGGGGACCAAGAGACCCAGTACTTC

clone_size: NA
d_call: NA
j_call: TRBJ2-1
v_call: TRBV30
cdr3_aa: CAWSLGRAGSYNEQFF
cdr3_nt: TGTGCCTGGTCCTTGGGTCGCGCGGGCTCCTACAATGAGCAGTTCTTC

clone_size: NA
d_call: NA
j_call: TRBJ1-1
v_call: TRBV2
cdr3_aa: CASSGALTTEAFF
cdr3_nt: TGTGCCAGCAGTGGGGCACTTACAACTGAAGCTTTCTTT

clone_size: NA
d_call: NA
j_call: TRBJ1-2
v_call: TRBV19
cdr3_aa: CASRGPTNYGYTF
cdr3_nt: TGTGCCAGTAGGGGGCCGACTAACTATGGCTACACCTTC

clone_size: NA
d_call: TRBD2
j_call: TRBJ2-1
v_call: TRBV24-1
cdr3_aa: CATSDRTSGSLNEQFF
cdr3_nt: TGTGCCACCAGTGACCGGACTAGCGGGAGTCTCAATGAGCAGTTCTTC

clone_size: NA
d_call: NA
j_call: TRBJ2-7
v_call: TRBV19
cdr3_aa: CASSSQGTYEQYF
cdr3_nt: TGTGCCAGTAGTTCTCAGGGAACCTACGAGCAGTACTTC

clone_size: NA
d_call: NA
j_call: TRBJ2-3
v_call: TRBV5-1
cdr3_aa: CASSPERDATDTQYF
cdr3_nt: TGCGCCAGCAGCCCCGAAAGGGACGCCACAGATACGCAGTATTTT

clone_size: NA
d_call: TRBD1
j_call: TRBJ2-2
v_call: TRBV6-5
cdr3_aa: CASSYSRDRGTGELFF
cdr3_nt: TGTGCCAGCAGTTACTCCCGGGACAGGGGCACCGGGGAGCTGTTTTTT

clone_size: once
d_call: TRBD1
j_call: TRBJ1-4
v_call: TRBV2
cdr3_aa: CASSDRGLFEKLFF
cdr3_nt: TGTGCCAGCAGCGACAGGGGGCTTTTTGAAAAACTGTTTTTT

clone_size: NA
d_call: NA
j_call: TRBJ2-2
v_call: TRBV7-3
cdr3_aa: CASSLSRERSGELFF
cdr3_nt: TGTGCCAGCAGCTTAAGCAGGGAGAGATCCGGGGAGCTGTTTTTT

clone_size: NA
d_call: NA
j_call: TRBJ1-4
v_call: TRBV10-3
cdr3_aa: CAIRPGATNEKLFF
cdr3_nt: TGTGCCATCAGACCAGGGGCAACTAATGAAAAACTGTTTTTT

clone_size: NA
d_call: NA
j_call: TRBJ2-1
v_call: TRBV3-1/TRBV3-2
cdr3_aa: CASSPRGGAGRNNEQFF
cdr3_nt: TGTGCCAGCAGCCCAAGGGGCGGGGCAGGGCGAAACAATGAGCAGTTCTTC

clone_size: NA
d_call: NA
j_call: TRBJ1-1
v_call: TRBV27
cdr3_aa: CASSFQMNTEAFF
cdr3_nt: TGTGCCAGCAGTTTTCAGATGAACACTGAAGCTTTCTTT

clone_size: few
d_call: NA
j_call: TRBJ2-3
v_call: TRBV5-1
cdr3_aa: CASSPLPDTQYF
cdr3_nt: TGCGCCAGCAGCCCCCTTCCTGATACGCAGTATTTT

clone_size: NA
d_call: NA
j_call: TRBJ1-6
v_call: TRBV28
cdr3_aa: CASSLASAVDSPLHF
cdr3_nt: TGTGCCAGCAGTTTAGCCTCCGCTGTGGATTCACCCCTCCACTTT

clone_size: NA
d_call: NA
j_call: TRBJ1-2
v_call: TRBV6-1
cdr3_aa: CASSEGPGYTF
cdr3_nt: TGTGCCAGCAGTGAAGGCCCTGGCTACACCTTC

clone_size: few
d_call: NA
j_call: TRBJ2-7
v_call: TRBV7-9
cdr3_aa: CASSPGTLAIEQYF
cdr3_nt: TGTGCCAGCAGCCCCGGGACCCTCGCCATCGAGCAGTACTTC

clone_size: NA
d_call: NA
j_call: TRBJ2-1
v_call: TRBV4-1
cdr3_aa: CASSQDWGVKSNEQFF
cdr3_nt: TGCGCCAGCAGCCAAGACTGGGGGGTAAAAAGCAATGAGCAGTTCTTC

clone_size: NA
d_call: NA
j_call: TRBJ1-1
v_call: TRBV6-6
cdr3_aa: CASSYRTNTEAFF
cdr3_nt: TGTGCCAGCAGTTATCGGACGAACACTGAAGCTTTCTTT

clone_size: few
d_call: TRBD2
j_call: TRBJ2-3
v_call: TRBV4-3
cdr3_aa: CASRAAGEADTQYF
cdr3_nt: TGCGCCAGCCGTGCAGCGGGGGAAGCAGATACGCAGTATTTT

clone_size: NA
d_call: TRBD1
j_call: TRBJ1-1
v_call: TRBV16
cdr3_aa: CASSHPGTGLEAFF
cdr3_nt: TGTGCCAGCAGCCACCCCGGGACAGGTCTTGAAGCTTTCTTT

clone_size: NA
d_call: NA
j_call: TRBJ1-2
v_call: TRBV27
cdr3_aa: CASSLRGSPGYTF
cdr3_nt: TGTGCCAGCAGTTTAAGAGGGAGTCCTGGCTACACCTTC

clone_size: NA
d_call: NA
j_call: TRBJ2-3
v_call: TRBV5-1
cdr3_aa: CASSRTPLGTDTQYF
cdr3_nt: TGCGCCAGCAGTAGGACGCCCCTGGGCACAGATACGCAGTATTTT

clone_size: NA
d_call: TRBD2
j_call: TRBJ2-5
v_call: TRBV24-1
cdr3_aa: CATSDWAPASGKETQYF
cdr3_nt: TGTGCCACCAGTGATTGGGCTCCGGCTAGCGGGAAAGAGACCCAGTACTTC

clone_size: NA
d_call: NA
j_call: TRBJ2-1
v_call: TRBV2
cdr3_aa: CASLGGNEQFF
cdr3_nt: TGTGCCAGTCTGGGGGGCAATGAGCAGTTCTTC

clone_size: NA
d_call: TRBD1
j_call: TRBJ1-5
v_call: TRBV27
cdr3_aa: CASSFLDRGGPQHF
cdr3_nt: TGTGCCAGCAGTTTCCTTGACAGGGGAGGGCCCCAGCATTTT